Described below is a single TCR beta chain sequence and its context. This sample stems from a study of tumor and adjacent non-tumor tissue in lung cancer. Study at large: On average, productive TCRbeta reads reached a few million per sample.

The template was RNA from unsorted bulk tissue. Three rounds of nested PCR, following a modified ARM-PCR protocol, produced the TCRbeta library. Each CDR3 protein gets one entry after TCRdb re-called the multiplex PCR reads with MiXCR. The table includes over 85,000 distinct CDR3 sequences, around 82% detected once. The CDR3 length is 15 residues. Trimming cost V 1 base and J 0 bases, with 8 bases left between them. The specimen was lung tumor tissue. The TCR originated in a man between 65 and 85 years old with non-small cell lung cancer. This chain connects TRBV12-3 or TRBV12-4 to TRBJ2-3; unclear D gene. The CDR3 spells CASSLDRVSTDTQYF. The CDR3, as DNA: TGTGCCAGCAGTTTAGATAGGGTGAGCACAGATACGCAGTATTTT.